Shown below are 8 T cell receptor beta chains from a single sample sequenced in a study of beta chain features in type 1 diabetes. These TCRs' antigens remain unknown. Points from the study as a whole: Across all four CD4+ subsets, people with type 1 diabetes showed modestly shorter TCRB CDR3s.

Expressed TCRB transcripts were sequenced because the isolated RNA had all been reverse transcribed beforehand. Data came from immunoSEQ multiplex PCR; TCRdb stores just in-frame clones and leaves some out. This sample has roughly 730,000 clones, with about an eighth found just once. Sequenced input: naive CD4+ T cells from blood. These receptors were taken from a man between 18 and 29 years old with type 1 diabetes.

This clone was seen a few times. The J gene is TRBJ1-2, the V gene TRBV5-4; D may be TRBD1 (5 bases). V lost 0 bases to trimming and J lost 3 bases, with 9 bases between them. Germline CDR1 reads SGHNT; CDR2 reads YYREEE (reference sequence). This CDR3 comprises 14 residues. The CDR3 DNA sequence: TGTGCCAGCAGCTTGGTTGACAGTGACTATGGCTACACCTTC. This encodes CASSLVDSDYGYTF.

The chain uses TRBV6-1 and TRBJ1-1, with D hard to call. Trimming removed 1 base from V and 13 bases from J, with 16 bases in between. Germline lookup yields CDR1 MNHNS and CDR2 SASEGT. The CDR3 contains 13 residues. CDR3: CASSEERRPSGFF. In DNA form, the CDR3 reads TGTGCCAGCAGTGAAGAAAGGAGGCCCTCCGGTTTCTTT.

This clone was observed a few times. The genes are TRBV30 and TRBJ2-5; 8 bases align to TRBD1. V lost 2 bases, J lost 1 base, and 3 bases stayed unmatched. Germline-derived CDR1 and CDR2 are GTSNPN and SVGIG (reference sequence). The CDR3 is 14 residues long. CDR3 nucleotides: TGTGCCTGGAGTCAACAGGGGGGCCAAGAGACCCAGTACTTC. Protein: CAWSQQGGQETQYF.

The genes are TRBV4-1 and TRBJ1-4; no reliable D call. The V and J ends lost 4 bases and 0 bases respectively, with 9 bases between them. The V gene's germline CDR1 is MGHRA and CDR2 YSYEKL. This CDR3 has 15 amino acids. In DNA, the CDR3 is TGCGCCAGCAGCCCCCAGCTTACAACTAATGAAAAACTGTTTTTT. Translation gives CASSPQLTTNEKLFF.

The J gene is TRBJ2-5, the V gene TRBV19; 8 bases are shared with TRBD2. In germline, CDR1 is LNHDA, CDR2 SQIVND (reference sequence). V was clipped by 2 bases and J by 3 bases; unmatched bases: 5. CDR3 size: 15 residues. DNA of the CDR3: TGTGCCAGTAGTATACGGGGGACTAGAGAAGAGACCCAGTACTTC. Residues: CASSIRGTREETQYF.

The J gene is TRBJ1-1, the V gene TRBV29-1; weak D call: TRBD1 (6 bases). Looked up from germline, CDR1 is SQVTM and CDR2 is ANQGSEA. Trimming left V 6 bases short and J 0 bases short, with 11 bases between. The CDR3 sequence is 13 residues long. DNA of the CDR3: TGCAGCGTGGTCAGGGACATGAACACTGAAGCTTTCTTT. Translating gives CSVVRDMNTEAFF.

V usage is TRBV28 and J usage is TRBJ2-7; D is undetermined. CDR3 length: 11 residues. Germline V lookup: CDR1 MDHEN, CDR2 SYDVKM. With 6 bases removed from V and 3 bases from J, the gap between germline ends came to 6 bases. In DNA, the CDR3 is TGTGCCAGCAGCCTCAACTACGAGCAGTACTTC. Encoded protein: CASSLNYEQYF.

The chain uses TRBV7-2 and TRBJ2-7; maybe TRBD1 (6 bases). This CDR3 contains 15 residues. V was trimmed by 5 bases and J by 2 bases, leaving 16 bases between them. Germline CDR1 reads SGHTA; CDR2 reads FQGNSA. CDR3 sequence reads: CASSPLQGGTYEQYF. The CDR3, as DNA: TGTGCCAGCAGCCCCTTACAGGGTGGGACCTACGAGCAGTACTTC.